This T cell receptor (beta chain) appears in the sequencing data of a study of PD-L1 blockade in urothelial cancer. Background on the study: Most patients, about 85% of the roughly 29, were males with bladder-origin cancer. The study, taken as a whole, reports: Better survival was predicted when blood TCR clonality before treatment fell below the median.

The authors spiked synthetic TCR analog templates into each PCR. Method: immunoSEQ multiplex PCR; TCRdb's copy keeps in-frame clones and lacks some. The data show around 30,000 clones, around 75% seen once. The CDR3 is made up of 14 amino acids. V gave up 3 bases and J gave up 5 bases, with 13 bases separating them. Germline CDR1 and CDR2: LNHNV and YYDKDF (reference sequence). As regards this clone: The antigen is unknown.

This TCR was recovered from a man aged 50-60 years with urothelial cancer. The sample in question was PBMCs, obtained around atezolizumab (anti-PD-L1) treatment. The V call is TRBV15, the J call TRBJ1-2; tentative D call: TRBD1 (6 bases). Here the CDR3 reads CATSSRATGYGYTF. CDR3 sequence (DNA): TGTGCCACCAGCAGTCGGGCCACAGGGTATGGCTACACCTTC. The entire variable domain, with the rest obtained from reference TRBV15 and TRBJ1-2, is as follows: DAMVIQNPRYQVTQFGKPVTLSCSQTLNHNVMYWYQQKSSQAPKLLFHYYDKDFNNEADTPDNFQSRRPNTSFCFLDIRSPGLGDTAMYLCATSSRATGYGYTFGSGTRLTVV.